The clone carrying this TCR beta chain appeared a single time. The antigen is not known. The sample comes from a study of OX40 agonist ivuxolimab in advanced cancers. Whole-study context: Every patient in dose escalation had hepatocellular carcinoma, melanoma, renal cell or head and neck cancer. Prior checkpoint blockade (anti-PD-1, anti-PD-L1 or anti-CTLA-4) was permitted; less than 45% had it.

The CDR3 has 14 residues. V was cut by 1 base and J by 0 bases, with 7 bases left in between. Germline lookup yields CDR1 SEHNR and CDR2 FQNEAQ (reference sequence). Broader study findings: In the expanded peripheral T cells, antigen specificity was never determined. Patients who responded partially at 0.1-3.0 mg/kg showed clonal expansion ranking among the lowest.

Data came from immunoSEQ multiplex PCR; TCRdb stores just in-frame clones and leaves some out. The data show 30,000 to 40,000 clones, roughly 92% seen once. The chain combines TRBV7-9 with TRBJ2-7; D is undetermined. The TCR originated in an adult with an advanced solid tumor such as melanoma, head and neck, liver or kidney cancer. This sample comprised CD4+ or CD8+ T cells sorted from blood, obtained in a trial of the OX40 agonist ivuxolimab. The CDR3: CASSLDPSSYEQYF. The CDR3, as DNA: TGTGCCAGCAGCTTAGATCCAAGCTCCTACGAGCAGTACTTC.